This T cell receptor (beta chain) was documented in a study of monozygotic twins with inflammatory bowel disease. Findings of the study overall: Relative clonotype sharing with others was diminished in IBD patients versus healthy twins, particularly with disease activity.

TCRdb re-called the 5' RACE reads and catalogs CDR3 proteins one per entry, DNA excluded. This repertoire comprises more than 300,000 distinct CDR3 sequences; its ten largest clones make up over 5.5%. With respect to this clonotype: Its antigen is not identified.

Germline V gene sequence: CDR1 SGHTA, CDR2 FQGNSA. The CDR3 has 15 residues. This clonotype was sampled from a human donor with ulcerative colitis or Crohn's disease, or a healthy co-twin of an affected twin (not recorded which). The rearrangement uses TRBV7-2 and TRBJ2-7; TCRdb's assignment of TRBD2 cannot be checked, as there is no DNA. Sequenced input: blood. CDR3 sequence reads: CASSKGGLANYEQYF.